The text below deals with one T cell receptor (beta chain). The entry originates in a study of T cell changes during pregnancy in multiple sclerosis. Libraries were prepared by immunoSEQ multiplex PCR; TCRdb keeps only in-frame clonotypes and omits some of them. The sample lists approximately 83,000 clones, almost 95% seen once, with roughly 2.2% in the top ten. The length of the CDR3 is 14 residues. V is TRBV21-1 and J is TRBJ1-2. TRBV21-1 is deemed a pseudogene. This receptor was taken from a female donor with multiple sclerosis, enrolled in a pregnancy study. Specimen: peripheral blood, collected in the third trimester of pregnancy. The DNA for the CDR3 is TGTGCCAGCAGCCCTTATCCCTTTTCGAGTGGCTACACCTTC. Translated, it gives CASSPYPFSSGYTF.